This entry lists 24 T cell receptor beta chains sequenced from one sample in a study of shared clonotypes between healthy human individuals. The assay was immunoSEQ multiplex PCR, and TCRdb's table has in-frame clones only and misses some. Among about 610,000 clones listed, roughly 97% were seen once. The sample taken for sequencing was naive CD4+ T cells sorted from blood. Subset here: CD45RA+ positively selected. The receptor source for this set is a woman younger than 45 in good health.

The DNA of the CDR3 is TGTGCCAGCAGTCCCCCGGGGGGCCAGAACACTGAAGCTTTCTTT. Amino acid sequence: CASSPPGGQNTEAFF. The rearrangement uses TRBV28 and TRBJ1-1, with D perhaps matching TRBD1 (6 bases). The V end was cut by 5 bases, the J end by 1 base, with 14 bases between. CDR1 and CDR2 from the germline V gene are MDHEN and SYDVKM. The CDR3 extends over 15 amino acids. The complete variable domain, with remaining parts taken from reference TRBV28 and TRBJ1-1, reads DVKVTQSSRYLVKRTGEKVFLECVQDMDHENMFWYRQDPGLGLRLIYFSYDVKMKEKGDIPEGYSVSREKKERFSLILESASTNQTSMYLCASSPPGGQNTEAFFGQGTRLTVV.

As concerns this clone: This CDR3 is also generated by other DNA sequences in the sample. The chain combines TRBV5-1 with TRBJ2-7; 9 bases line up with TRBD1. The CDR3 extends over 14 amino acids. The germline gives CDR1 SGHRS, CDR2 YFSETQ. The J segment lost 2 bases and the V segment lost 4 bases, leaving 4 bases of the junction unmatched. For the CDR3, the DNA is TGCGCCAGCAGCCCGGACAGGGGCCCCTACGAGCAGTACTTC. Protein sequence: CASSPDRGPYEQYF.

The gene calls are TRBV4-2 and TRBJ2-7; D possibly corresponds to TRBD2 (6 bases). This CDR3 is built from 15 residues. Trimming left V 4 bases short and J 3 bases short, with 16 bases between. Looked up from germline, CDR1 is LGHNA and CDR2 is YNFKEQ. The CDR3, as DNA: TGTGCCAGCAGCCTATCCCCGGGACTCCTCTACGAGCAGTACTTC. Translation: CASSLSPGLLYEQYF.

The chain has TRBV7-8 and TRBJ2-3; no clear D gene. CDR3 length equals 16 residues. CDR1 and CDR2 (germline): SGHVS, FQNEAQ. V dropped 5 bases and J dropped 1 base, with 16 bases sitting between them. The CDR3 here is CASSHRAPKGTDTQYF. CDR3 coding DNA: TGTGCCAGCAGCCATAGGGCCCCGAAGGGCACAGATACGCAGTATTTT. Based on the CDR3 plus reference TRBV7-8 and TRBJ2-3, the full variable domain is GAGVSQSPRYKVAKRGQDVALRCDPISGHVSLFWYQQALGQGPEFLTYFQNEAQLDKSGLPSDRFFAERPEGSVSTLKIQRTQQEDSAVYLCASSHRAPKGTDTQYFGPGTRLTVL.

The V and J genes are TRBV13 and TRBJ2-7; 7 bases are a match to TRBD1. V lost 6 bases and J lost 3; bases outside the gene matches: 20. Germline V gene sequence: CDR1 PRHDT, CDR2 FYEKMQ (reference sequence). There are 18 residues in the CDR3. CDR3 bases: TGTGCCAGCAGTTCCGGCCGGACGACCGGGACAGAGATCTACGAGCAGTACTTC. Translating it yields CASSSGRTTGTEIYEQYF.

The V gene is TRBV29-1, the J gene TRBJ1-2; 8 positions match TRBD1. The germline gives CDR1 SQVTM, CDR2 ANQGSEA. Trimming at V came to 4 bases and at J to 4 bases, leaving 2 bases not matched to a gene. The CDR3 is 12 residues long. The CDR3 sequence: CSVATGAYGYTF. CDR3 nucleotides: TGCAGCGTTGCGACAGGGGCCTATGGCTACACCTTC.

The J gene is TRBJ2-5, the V gene TRBV6-5; D not certain. The DNA end is more similar to TRBJ2-7, so the J call may be wrong. Looked up from germline, CDR1 is MNHEY and CDR2 is SVGAGI. The CDR3 covers 11 residues. DNA for the CDR3: TGTGCCAGCAGTTCTAATCACGAGCAGTACTTC. It yields the protein CASSSNHEQYF.

V gene TRBV2 combines with J gene TRBJ1-4, with D perhaps matching TRBD1 (5 bases). The germline V and J ends were trimmed by 5 bases and 5 bases, with 12 bases remaining between them. Germline values: CDR1 SNHLY, CDR2 FYNNEI. This CDR3 spans 14 amino acids. CDR3 DNA sequence: TGTGCCAGCAGTTTGACAGCTATAAATGAAAAACTGTTTTTT. It yields the protein CASSLTAINEKLFF.

Details on this clone: The same CDR3 can be traced to other DNA sequences in this sample. V is TRBV5-1 and J is TRBJ2-5; possible D gene TRBD1, 5 bases. The V end was cut by 0 bases, the J end by 2 bases, with 5 bases between. There are 13 residues in the CDR3. Germline loops: CDR1 SGHRS, CDR2 YFSETQ. The CDR3 DNA reads as TGCGCCAGCAGCTTGGGGACACAAGAGACCCAGTACTTC. It yields the protein CASSLGTQETQYF.

The rearrangement uses TRBV11-2 and TRBJ1-1; no clear D. The CDR3 consists of 10 residues. V was clipped by 5 bases and J by 11 bases, with 9 bases between them. The germline CDR1 and CDR2 sequences are SGHAT and FQNNGV. CDR3 sequence reads: CASSRRGAFF. As DNA, the CDR3 is TGTGCCAGCAGCCGACGGGGTGCTTTCTTT.

CDR3 nucleotides: TGTGCCAGCTCACGGGCTAGCGGGAGCCAAGAGACCCAGTACTTC. Its protein product is CASSRASGSQETQYF. This rearrangement joins TRBV18 to TRBJ2-5, with 10 positions matching TRBD2. CDR1 is KGHSH, CDR2 LQKENI, per germline. Unmatched junction bases numbered 3, after V lost 4 bases and J lost 1 base. This CDR3 has 15 residues.

V gene TRBV11-2 combines with J gene TRBJ2-2; 9 nucleotides match TRBD2. The CDR3 consists of 16 residues. Germline-derived CDR1 and CDR2 are SGHAT and FQNNGV. Trimming at V came to 2 bases and at J to 7 bases, leaving 8 bases not matched to a gene. The CDR3 DNA is TGTGCCAGCAGCTTATCGACGGGAGCGGGAGGCGGGGAGCTGTTTTTT. Encoded protein: CASSLSTGAGGGELFF.

The J gene is TRBJ2-1, the V gene TRBV28; the match to TRBD2 covers 10 bases. The germline gives CDR1 MDHEN, CDR2 SYDVKM. Trimming removed 6 bases from V and 5 bases from J; junction bases left unmatched: 19. This CDR3 is 19 amino acids long. The CDR3 DNA sequence: TGTGCCAGCAGCGTACCGGAAGTAAGACTAGCGGGTACGAACAATGAGCAGTTCTTC. Its translation is CASSVPEVRLAGTNNEQFF.

V gene TRBV19 combines with J gene TRBJ1-1, with 8 bases identical to TRBD1. J gave up 1 base and V 2 bases, and 3 bases lay outside the gene matches. Germline V gene sequence: CDR1 LNHDA, CDR2 SQIVND (reference sequence). The CDR3 has 15 residues. The CDR3 region is CASSIPGTGNTEAFF. In DNA, the CDR3 is TGTGCCAGTAGTATACCGGGGACAGGGAACACTGAAGCTTTCTTT.

The rearrangement links TRBV25-1 to TRBJ1-1, with D maybe TRBD1 (5 bases). The CDR3 loop spans 16 amino acids. Trimming pared 3 bases from V and 1 base from J, leaving 15 bases between. The germline CDR1 and CDR2 sequences are MGHDK and SYGVNS. This CDR3 reads CASSDHRGRANTEAFF. The CDR3 DNA reads as TGTGCCAGCAGTGATCATCGTGGCAGGGCGAACACTGAAGCTTTCTTT. The variable domain in full, with the rest retrieved from reference TRBV25-1 and TRBJ1-1, is EADIYQTPRYLVIGTGKKITLECSQTMGHDKMYWYQQDPGMELHLIHYSYGVNSTEKGDLSSESTVSRIRTEHFPLTLESARPSHTSQYLCASSDHRGRANTEAFFGQGTRLTVV.

This chain links TRBV6-5 with TRBJ2-1; 14 positions agree with TRBD2. The germline CDR1 and CDR2 sequences are MNHEY and SVGAGI. V gave up 4 bases and J gave up 7 bases; unmatched junction bases: 6. This CDR3 contains 16 residues. In DNA, the CDR3 is TGTGCCAGCAGTTCAAGGACTAGCGGGAGGCAGAATGAGCAGTTCTTC. Residues: CASSSRTSGRQNEQFF.

The rearrangement joins TRBV19 to TRBJ1-4; the D gene is possibly TRBD1 (5 bases). V shed 7 bases and J shed 8 bases, with 14 bases lying between them. CDR1 LNHDA and CDR2 SQIVND come from the germline V gene (reference sequence). This CDR3 has 13 amino acids. CDR3 sequence (DNA): TGTGCCAGTACCGACAGTCCCGAGGAAAAACTGTTTTTT. Protein sequence: CASTDSPEEKLFF.

The CDR3 DNA reads TGTGCCAGCAGTGGCCGGGTCCTGAACACCGGGGAGCTGTTTTTT. This encodes CASSGRVLNTGELFF. V usage is TRBV25-1 and J usage is TRBJ2-2; no clear D gene. Germline V lookup: CDR1 MGHDK, CDR2 SYGVNS. This CDR3 comprises 15 residues. Trimming shortened V by 4 bases and J by 1 base, and 10 bases separated the two germline ends.

This clone was recorded only once. The chain combines TRBV10-1 with TRBJ2-1, with a weak D call TRBD2 (5 bases). V shed 0 bases and J shed 4 bases, with 13 bases lying between them. Germline V lookup: CDR1 WNHNN, CDR2 SYGVQD (reference sequence). This CDR3 is built from 16 residues. DNA for the CDR3: TGCGCCAGCAGTGAGTCGTCTAGCCCCCCATACAATGAGCAGTTCTTC. Its translation: CASSESSSPPYNEQFF.

The chain couples TRBV10-1 to TRBJ2-7; TRBD1 matches at 8 bases. With V trimmed by 5 bases and J by 2 bases, 8 bases remained unmatched. Germline V gene data show CDR1 as WNHNN and CDR2 as SYGVQD (reference sequence). The CDR3 is 15 residues long. CDR3 in DNA: TGCGCCAGCAGTCCTACCGGGACAGGCACCTACGAGCAGTACTTC. It is translated as CASSPTGTGTYEQYF.

The CDR3 bases are TGTGCCAGCAGCTTAGGGACTAGCGGGAGTCTCGGTTACAATGAGCAGTTCTTC. It is translated as CASSLGTSGSLGYNEQFF. The V and J genes are TRBV28 and TRBJ2-1; 14 nucleotides match TRBD2. V lost 6 bases to trimming and J lost 4 bases; unmatched junction nucleotides: 11. The CDR3 covers 18 residues. Germline CDR1 is MDHEN and CDR2 is SYDVKM.

The V gene is TRBV27, the J gene TRBJ1-2, with D possibly TRBD1 on 5 matching bases. This CDR3 has 14 residues. Germline values: CDR1 MNHEY, CDR2 SMNVEV (reference sequence). The V and J ends lost 6 bases and 8 bases respectively, with 19 bases between them. CDR3 DNA: TGTGCCAGCAGGACCGGGGGGAGGGCGGAAGGCTACACCTTC. Translation gives CASRTGGRAEGYTF.

Regarding this clone: This CDR3 is also generated by other DNA sequences in the sample. The J gene is TRBJ1-2, the V gene TRBV28; D ambiguous. Germline V gives CDR1 MDHEN, CDR2 SYDVKM. The CDR3 runs to 13 residues. The V and J ends lost 5 bases and 1 base respectively, with 8 bases between them. CDR3 nucleotide sequence: TGTGCCAGCAGTCCCACTGTTAACTATGGCTACACCTTC. Amino acids: CASSPTVNYGYTF.

The chain employs TRBV9 and TRBJ2-3; TRBD1 might be the D (5 bases). V was pared by 4 bases and J by 2 bases, with 14 bases between. This CDR3 spans 15 amino acids. The germline V gene encodes CDR1 SGDLS and CDR2 YYNGEE. CDR3 amino acids: CASSTLAGNTDTQYF. In nucleotides, the CDR3 is TGTGCCAGCAGCACCCTGGCAGGGAACACAGATACGCAGTATTTT.